This T cell receptor beta chain comes out of a study of radiotherapy plus CTLA-4 blockade in lung cancer. Whole-study findings and limits: It was early blood T cell clone dynamics, with interferon-beta, that reportedly best predicted response.

Comment on this clone: Its antigen is unknown.

Germline values: CDR1 SGHDT, CDR2 YYEEEE. V lost 5 bases, J lost 2 bases, and 17 bases lay in between. There are 16 residues in the CDR3. The protocol was immunoSEQ multiplex PCR, while the TCRdb copy is restricted to in-frame clones and leaves out a portion. This table holds some 52,000 clones, approximately 79% found once. This sample comprised peripheral blood, obtained from a patient treated with radiotherapy plus ipilimumab. The source of this sequence is a human donor with non-small cell lung cancer who had a partial response to radiotherapy plus ipilimumab. This chain connects TRBV5-6 to TRBJ2-1; D might be TRBD1 (8 bases). The CDR3 DNA is TGTGCCAGCAGACGAGACAGGGGAGGGGCCTACAATGAGCAGTTCTTC. Translation: CASRRDRGGAYNEQFF.